This T cell receptor (beta chain) was captured in a study of blood T cell repertoires in COVID-19. About the research overall: Collection of acute and convalescent COVID-19 samples took place in the United States, Italy and Spain.

Clinical histories supplied by participants themselves formed the basis of cohort assignment. The table came from immunoSEQ multiplex PCR; TCRdb's copy has only in-frame clones and leaves some out. The table includes 280,000 or so clones, almost 90% detected once. Per germline, CDR1 SGHAT and CDR2 FQDESV (reference sequence). Germline trimming cut 6 bases from V and 3 bases from J; bases unmatched to any gene: 6. This CDR3 spans 14 amino acids. This chain uses TRBV11-1 with TRBJ2-3, with 7 bases fitting TRBD1. Material for sequencing was PBMCs or T cells enriched from blood (not recorded which). The clonotype comes from a woman younger than 30 with acute COVID-19. The chain's CDR3 is CASRQGWSTDTQYF. The CDR3 DNA reads as TGTGCCAGCAGACAGGGGTGGAGTACAGATACGCAGTATTTT.